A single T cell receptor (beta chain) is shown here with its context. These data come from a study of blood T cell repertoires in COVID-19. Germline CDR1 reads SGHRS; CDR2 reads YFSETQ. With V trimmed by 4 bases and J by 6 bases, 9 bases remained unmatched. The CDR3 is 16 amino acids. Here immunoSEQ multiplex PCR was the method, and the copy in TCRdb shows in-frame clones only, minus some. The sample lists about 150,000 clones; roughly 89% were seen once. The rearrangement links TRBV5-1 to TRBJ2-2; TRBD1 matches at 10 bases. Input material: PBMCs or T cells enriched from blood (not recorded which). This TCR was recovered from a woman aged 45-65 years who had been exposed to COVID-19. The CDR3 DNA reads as TGCGCCAGCAGCCAGTCCGGGACAGGGGTGGCCGGGGAGCTGTTTTTT. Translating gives CASSQSGTGVAGELFF.